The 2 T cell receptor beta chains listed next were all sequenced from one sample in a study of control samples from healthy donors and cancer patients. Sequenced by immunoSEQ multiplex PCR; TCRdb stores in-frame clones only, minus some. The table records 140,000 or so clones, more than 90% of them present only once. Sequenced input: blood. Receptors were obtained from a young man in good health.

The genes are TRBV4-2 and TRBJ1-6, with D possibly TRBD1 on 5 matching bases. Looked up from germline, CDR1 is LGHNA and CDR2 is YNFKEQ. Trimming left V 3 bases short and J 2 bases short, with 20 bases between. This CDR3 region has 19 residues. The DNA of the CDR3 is TGTGCCAGCAGCCAGGACGACAGAATCCCTGGCCCCTATAATTCACCCCTCCACTTT. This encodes CASSQDDRIPGPYNSPLHF.

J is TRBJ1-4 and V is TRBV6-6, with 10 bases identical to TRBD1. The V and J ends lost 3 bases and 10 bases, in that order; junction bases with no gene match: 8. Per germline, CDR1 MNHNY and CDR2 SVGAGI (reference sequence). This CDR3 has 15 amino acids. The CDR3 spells CASSYLGQGDAKLFF. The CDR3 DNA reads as TGTGCCAGCAGTTATCTTGGACAGGGGGATGCAAAACTGTTTTTT.